Listed below are T cell receptor beta chains from one sample, sequenced in a study of T cell repertoires in ileal Crohn's disease. The repertoire was sequenced with immunoSEQ multiplex PCR; TCRdb's copy has only in-frame clones and lacks some. The table records approximately 2,500 clones, roughly 90% of them present only once. The specimen sequenced was ileal tissue. These receptors were obtained from an adult with Crohn's disease. Each CDR3 is given with its conserved first and last residue.

TRBV2	TRBJ2-7	CASSDVGRGEQYF
TRBV18	TRBJ2-5	CASSRLAAYQETQYF
TRBV28	TRBJ2-7	CASRYSWDSYEQYF
TRBV14	TRBJ1-2	CASSQEVGGGDLYGYTF
TRBV19	TRBJ1-2	CASSSAGTGGYGYTF
TRBV30	TRBJ1-5	CAWSVRGTEFQGQPQHF
TRBV5-1	TRBJ1-5	CASSVGQDSNQPQHF
TRBV7-8	TRBJ2-7	CASSQTGVEQYF
TRBV27	TRBJ2-7	CASSTTSGGSYEQYF
TRBV11-2	TRBJ2-5	CASSSTSGMQTQYF
TRBV20-1	TRBJ1-2	CSASQDGYTF
TRBV18	TRBJ1-5	CASSYGGNQPQHF
TRBV6-6	TRBJ1-3	CASSLQGGGNTIYF
TRBV29-1	TRBJ2-2	CSVVGFQDTGELFF
TRBV5-1	TRBJ1-1	CASSLAPGQGRGTEAFF
TRBV10-1	TRBJ1-5	CAKLDRGKGSNQPQHF
TRBV11-2	TRBJ2-2	CASSSGANTGELFF
TRBV18	TRBJ2-7	CASSPYGLSEQYF
TRBV19	TRBJ1-1	CASSRRAGFNTEAFF
TRBV19	TRBJ1-1	CATTLPRGGSSTEAFF
TRBV11-2	TRBJ2-6	CASSPGRTSGANVLTF
TRBV4-3	TRBJ1-1	CASSQDRIEVVKAFF
TRBV28	TRBJ1-2	CASSLDSGDYGYTF
TRBV6-5	TRBJ2-7	CASSYSVGPYEQYF
TRBV19	TRBJ2-5	CASSPTSRGETQYF
TRBV2	TRBJ2-7	CASAGQGVYEQYF
TRBV2	TRBJ2-6	CASSHSSGANVLTF
TRBV5-4	TRBJ2-5	CASSLPLETQYF
TRBV19	TRBJ1-5	CASSPQISNQPQHF
TRBV7-2	TRBJ2-7	CASSLQRGSYEQYF
TRBV4-3	TRBJ1-1	CASSQDLGGGALQAFF
TRBV7-2	TRBJ2-3	CASRTTGWGTTDTQYF
TRBV7-2	TRBJ1-1	CASSPDRGTLRTEAFF
TRBV9	TRBJ2-7	CASSPPGYEQYF
TRBV6-1	TRBJ1-4	CASSELTGLGNEKLFF
TRBV16	TRBJ1-5	CASSQSGQSNQPQHF
TRBV7-9	TRBJ1-5	CASSRTGGENQPQHF